A single sample gave rise to the 23 T cell receptor beta chains below, sequenced in a study of OX40 agonist ivuxolimab in advanced cancers. Only in-frame clones appear in the TCRdb table, and some are missing; sequencing was by immunoSEQ multiplex PCR. The sample includes tens of thousands of clones, roughly nine tenths seen only once; the top ten take 2.6%. The specimen was CD4+ or CD8+ T cells sorted from blood, collected in a trial of the OX40 agonist ivuxolimab. Receptor source: an adult with an advanced solid tumor such as melanoma, head and neck, liver or kidney cancer.

The CDR3 spells CASSGTNRYNEQFF. CDR3 DNA: TGCGCCAGCAGCGGGACTAACCGGTACAATGAGCAGTTCTTC. The chain employs TRBV10-1 and TRBJ2-1, with 7 bases lining up with TRBD2. V shed 6 bases and J 4 bases; nucleotides not matched to a gene: 6. CDR3 length equals 14 residues. Germline-derived CDR1 and CDR2 are WNHNN and SYGVQD (reference sequence).

The V gene is TRBV5-1, the J gene TRBJ2-2, with 7 bases lining up with TRBD1. CDR3 length: 13 residues. The germline gives CDR1 SGHRS, CDR2 YFSETQ. J gave up 4 bases and V 6 bases, and 3 bases lay outside the gene matches. CDR3 region: CASTQGSTGELFF. The DNA of the CDR3 is TGCGCCAGCACACAGGGGTCCACCGGGGAGCTGTTTTTT. Full variable domain (rest looked up from reference TRBV5-1 and TRBJ2-2): KAGVTQTPRYLIKTRGQQVTLSCSPISGHRSVSWYQQTPGQGLQFLFEYFSETQRNKGNFPGRFSGRQFSNSRSEMNVSTLELGDSALYLCASTQGSTGELFFGEGSRLTVL.

The genes are TRBV28 and TRBJ2-3, with 9 nucleotides matching TRBD2. CDR3 length equals 15 residues. The V gene end was trimmed by 5 bases and the J gene end by 4 bases; junction bases not matched to a gene: 7. CDR1 MDHEN and CDR2 SYDVKM come from the germline V gene. This CDR3 is CASSNSGRGSDTQYF. The CDR3, as DNA: TGTGCCAGCAGTAATAGCGGGAGAGGGTCAGATACGCAGTATTTT.

J is TRBJ1-4 and V is TRBV5-8, with D unclear. This CDR3 comprises 13 residues. V was cut by 0 bases and J by 11 bases, with 11 bases left in between. Germline loops: CDR1 SGHTS, CDR2 YDEGEE. The CDR3 loop is CASSLGLLEKLFF. The CDR3 DNA reads TGTGCCAGCAGCTTGGGACTCTTGGAGAAACTGTTTTTT. Together with reference TRBV5-8 and TRBJ1-4, the CDR3 gives the full variable domain: EAGVTQSPTHLIKTRGQQATLRCSPISGHTSVYWYQQALGLGLQFLLWYDEGEERNRGNFPPRFSGRQFPNYSSELNVNALELEDSALYLCASSLGLLEKLFFGSGTQLSVL.

This clone appeared once. The V and J genes are TRBV7-2 and TRBJ2-3, with TRBD2 identical over 14 bases. The CDR3 is made up of 16 amino acids. The ends lost 5 bases at V and 1 base at J; junction bases unmatched: 2. Germline V gene lookup returns CDR1 SGHTA and CDR2 FQGNSA. CDR3 protein: CASSPGLAGGTDTQYF. For the CDR3, the DNA is TGTGCCAGCAGCCCGGGACTAGCGGGAGGCACAGATACGCAGTATTTT.

The V call is TRBV19, the J call TRBJ2-5; TRBD1 or TRBD2 may be the D gene (5 bases each). The germline V and J ends were trimmed by 5 bases and 5 bases, with 12 bases remaining between them. The CDR3 has 13 residues. Germline CDR1 is LNHDA and CDR2 is SQIVND (reference sequence). This chain's CDR3 is CASSPGGGETQYF. In DNA, the CDR3 is TGTGCCAGTAGTCCGGGTGGGGGTGAGACCCAGTACTTC.

The chain's CDR3 is CASSFPQGGVQPQHF. The CDR3 bases are TGTGCCAGCAGTTTTCCCCAGGGTGGGGTTCAGCCCCAGCATTTT. The V and J genes are TRBV28 and TRBJ1-5; a weak D match, TRBD1 (5 bases). Trimming cost V 3 bases and J 6 bases, with 15 bases left between them. The CDR3 runs 15 residues. Germline-derived CDR1 and CDR2 are MDHEN and SYDVKM.

The J gene is TRBJ1-1, the V gene TRBV6-1, with a possible D match to TRBD1 (5 bases). Trimming shortened V by 7 bases and J by 7 bases, and 10 bases separated the two germline ends. Germline assignment: CDR1 MNHNS and CDR2 SASEGT. The length of the CDR3 is 11 residues. The CDR3 is CASIRGNEAFF. The CDR3 DNA reads TGTGCCAGCATCCGGGGGAATGAAGCTTTCTTT.

J is TRBJ2-3 and V is TRBV2; the match to TRBD2 covers 12 bases. The CDR3 length is 16 residues. V gave up 5 bases and J gave up 2 bases; unmatched junction bases: 5. Per the germline V gene, CDR1 is SNHLY and CDR2 is FYNNEI. Written as DNA, the CDR3 is TGTGCCAGCAGTCCAAGGACTAGCGGGACCACAGATACGCAGTATTTT. It is translated as CASSPRTSGTTDTQYF.

The chain is built from TRBV6-5 and TRBJ2-4; D remains unclear. The germline V gene has CDR1 MNHEY and CDR2 SVGAGI. Trimming removed 6 bases from V and 0 bases from J, with 6 bases in between. The CDR3 length is 13 residues. The CDR3, as DNA: TGTGCCAGCAGAGACCAAGCCAAAAACATTCAGTACTTC. It yields the protein CASRDQAKNIQYF.

CDR3 nucleotides: TGTGCCAGCAGCCTTCGCGGTGAGCAGTTCTTC. Protein sequence: CASSLRGEQFF. V is TRBV14 and J is TRBJ2-1; no clear D. Germline CDR1 is SGHDN and CDR2 is FVKESK. V lost 4 bases and J 9 bases, leaving 7 bases between the germline ends. The CDR3 sequence is 11 residues long.

The chain couples TRBV5-6 to TRBJ1-5, with D perhaps TRBD1 (5 bases). This CDR3 comprises 14 residues. V lost 3 bases to trimming and J lost 2 bases, with 9 bases between them. Germline V gives CDR1 SGHDT, CDR2 YYEEEE. The chain's CDR3 is CASSSWGGNQPQHF. CDR3 bases: TGTGCCAGCAGCTCCTGGGGGGGCAATCAGCCCCAGCATTTT.

Comments on this clone: Germline and junction disagree at one end, which may indicate a read error. This chain connects TRBV27 to TRBJ1-2, with D perhaps matching TRBD1 (6 bases). The CDR3 extends over 9 amino acids. Germline CDR1 is MNHEY and CDR2 is SMNVEV (reference sequence). CDR3 region: CASSTDRPF. Here the CDR3 DNA reads TGTGCCAGCAGTACCGACAGGCCCTTC.

The CDR3 coding sequence is TGTGCCTGGAGTGGTGGGGTCCACGAGCAGTACTTC. Translating gives CAWSGGVHEQYF. The chain employs TRBV30 and TRBJ2-7; D not certain. CDR3 length: 12 amino acids. Germline loops: CDR1 GTSNPN, CDR2 SVGIG (reference sequence). V was shortened by 1 base and J by 5 bases, with 9 bases between the two germline ends.

The rearrangement links TRBV5-4 to TRBJ1-5, with TRBD1 matching 10 bases. The junction had 9 bases not matched to a gene; V was cut back by 3 bases and J by 6 bases. Germline V gene lookup returns CDR1 SGHNT and CDR2 YYREEE (reference sequence). There are 16 residues in the CDR3. This CDR3 reads CASSSGRQGAFQPQHF. DNA of the CDR3: TGTGCCAGCAGCTCCGGAAGACAGGGGGCGTTTCAGCCCCAGCATTTT.

This clone was detected only a few times. The rearrangement joins TRBV30 to TRBJ1-1; D is uncertain. CDR1 and CDR2 (germline): GTSNPN, SVGIG (reference sequence). V was trimmed by 0 bases and J by 6 bases, leaving 11 bases between them. The CDR3 spans 13 residues. The CDR3 sequence is CAWSVGSFSEAFF. The CDR3 bases are TGTGCCTGGAGTGTTGGTTCATTTTCTGAAGCTTTCTTT.

This chain connects TRBV7-2 to TRBJ2-1; 8 bases are a match to TRBD2. J gave up 7 bases and V 4 bases, and 15 bases lay outside the gene matches. Germline-derived CDR1 and CDR2 are SGHTA and FQGNSA. The CDR3 runs to 17 residues. DNA for the CDR3: TGTGCCAGCAGCTCTTTCGCAAGCGGGAGAACGAGGAATGAGCAGTTCTTC. Protein sequence: CASSSFASGRTRNEQFF. Complete variable domain (other parts from reference TRBV7-2 and TRBJ2-1): GAGVSQSPSNKVTEKGKDVELRCDPISGHTALYWYRQSLGQGLEFLIYFQGNSAPDKSGLPSDRFSAERTGGSVSTLTIQRTQQEDSAVYLCASSSFASGRTRNEQFFGPGTRLTVL.

The chain recombines TRBV7-9 with TRBJ2-7; TRBD1 aligns across 7 bases. Germline lookup yields CDR1 SEHNR and CDR2 FQNEAQ (reference sequence). V lost 8 bases and J lost 2; bases outside the gene matches: 6. CDR3 size: 13 residues. The CDR3 here is CASGETGTYEQYF. The CDR3 nucleotides read TGTGCCAGCGGAGAGACAGGGACCTACGAGCAGTACTTC.

The J gene is TRBJ2-3, the V gene TRBV11-2, with 7 bases that match TRBD2. Germline V gene sequence: CDR1 SGHAT, CDR2 FQNNGV. V lost 5 bases and J lost 3; bases outside the gene matches: 2. This CDR3 has 13 residues. CDR3 DNA sequence: TGTGCCAGCAGCCACGGGGGGACAGATACGCAGTATTTT. Translating it yields CASSHGGTDTQYF.

The rearrangement uses TRBV10-3 and TRBJ2-7; D not certain. From germline, CDR1 is ENHRY and CDR2 SYGVKD. The V gene lost 0 bases and the J gene lost 4 bases, with 13 bases spanning the gap. CDR3 length: 15 amino acids. The DNA of the CDR3 is TGTGCCATCAGTGAGTCGACCCCTGCCGTTTACGAGCAGTACTTC. It yields the protein CAISESTPAVYEQYF.

V is TRBV5-1 and J is TRBJ2-7; 10 nucleotides align to TRBD2. The V and J ends lost 4 bases and 4 bases, in that order; junction bases with no gene match: 5. The CDR3 is 14 amino acids. CDR1 SGHRS and CDR2 YFSETQ come from the germline V gene. The CDR3 here is CASSPPAGGYEQYF. As DNA, the CDR3 is TGCGCCAGCAGCCCGCCAGCGGGAGGGTACGAGCAGTACTTC.

The chain joins TRBV6-5 to TRBJ1-1; the match to TRBD1 covers 10 bases. From germline, CDR1 is MNHEY and CDR2 SVGAGI. With 6 bases clipped from V and 11 bases from J, the junction kept 6 bases outside the gene matches. This CDR3 is built from 12 residues. This CDR3 reads CASRPGTGEAFF. The CDR3 DNA sequence: TGTGCCAGCAGGCCGGGGACAGGGGAGGCTTTCTTT.

This clone was recorded a few times. V and J are TRBV19 and TRBJ2-2, with a tentative D call TRBD1 (6 bases). The germline V and J ends were trimmed by 2 bases and 8 bases, with 12 bases remaining between them. CDR1 and CDR2 from the germline V gene are LNHDA and SQIVND (reference sequence). The CDR3 has 14 residues. The CDR3 nucleotides are TGTGCCAGTAGTATAACACAGGGTGCAGGGGAGCTGTTTTTT. Translation gives CASSITQGAGELFF.